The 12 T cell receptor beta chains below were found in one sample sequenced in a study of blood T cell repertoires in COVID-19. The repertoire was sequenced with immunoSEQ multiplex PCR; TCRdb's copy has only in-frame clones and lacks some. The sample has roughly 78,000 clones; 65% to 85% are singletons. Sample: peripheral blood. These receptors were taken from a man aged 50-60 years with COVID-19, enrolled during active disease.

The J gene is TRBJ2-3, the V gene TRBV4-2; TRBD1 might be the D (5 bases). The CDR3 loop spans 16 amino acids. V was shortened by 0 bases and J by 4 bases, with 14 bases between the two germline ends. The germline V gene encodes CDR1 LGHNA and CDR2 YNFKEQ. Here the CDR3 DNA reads TGTGCCAGCAGCCAAGATAGGGCAGGGCCCGCAGATACGCAGTATTTT. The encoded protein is CASSQDRAGPADTQYF.

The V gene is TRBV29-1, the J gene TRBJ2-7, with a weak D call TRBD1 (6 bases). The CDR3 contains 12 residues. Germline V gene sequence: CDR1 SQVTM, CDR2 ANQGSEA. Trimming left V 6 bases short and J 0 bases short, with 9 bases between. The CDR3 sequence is CSVGDISYEQYF. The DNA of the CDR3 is TGCAGCGTAGGGGACATCTCCTACGAGCAGTACTTC.

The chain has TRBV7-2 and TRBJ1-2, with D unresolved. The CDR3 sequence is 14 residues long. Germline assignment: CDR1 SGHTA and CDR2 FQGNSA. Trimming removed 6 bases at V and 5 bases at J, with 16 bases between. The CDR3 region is CASSLPRAPYGYTF. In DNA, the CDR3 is TGTGCCAGCAGTCTCCCGAGGGCCCCATATGGCTACACCTTC.

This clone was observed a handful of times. CDR3 nucleotide sequence: TGTGCCAGCAGCCCTCCCGGTAATGAAAAACTGTTTTTT. This codes for CASSPPGNEKLFF. This chain links TRBV7-2 with TRBJ1-4; D remains unclear. The CDR3 is made up of 13 amino acids. CDR1 is SGHTA, CDR2 FQGNSA, per germline. The V end lost 5 bases, the J end lost 4 bases, and 8 bases lay between the germline ends.

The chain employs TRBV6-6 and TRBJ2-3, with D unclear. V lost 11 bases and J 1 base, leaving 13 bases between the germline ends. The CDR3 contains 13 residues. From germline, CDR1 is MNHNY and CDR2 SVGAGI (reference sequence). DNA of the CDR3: TGTGCCGCGGTGAAGGATGGCACAGATACGCAGTATTTT. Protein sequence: CAAVKDGTDTQYF.

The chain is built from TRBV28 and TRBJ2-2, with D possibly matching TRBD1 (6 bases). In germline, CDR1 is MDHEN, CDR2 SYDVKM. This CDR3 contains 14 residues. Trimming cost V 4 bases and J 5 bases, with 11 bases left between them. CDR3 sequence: CASSSSGQTGELFF. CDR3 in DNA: TGTGCCAGCAGTTCCAGCGGACAGACCGGGGAGCTGTTTTTT.

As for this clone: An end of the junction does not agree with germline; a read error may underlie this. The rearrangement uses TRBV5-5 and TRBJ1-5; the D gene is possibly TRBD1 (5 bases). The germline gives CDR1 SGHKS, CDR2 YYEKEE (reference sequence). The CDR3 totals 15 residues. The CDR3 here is CASSLAGGSGQPQHF. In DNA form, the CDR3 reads TGTGCCAGCAGTTTGGCGGGGGGGAGTGGGCAGCCCCAGCATTTT.

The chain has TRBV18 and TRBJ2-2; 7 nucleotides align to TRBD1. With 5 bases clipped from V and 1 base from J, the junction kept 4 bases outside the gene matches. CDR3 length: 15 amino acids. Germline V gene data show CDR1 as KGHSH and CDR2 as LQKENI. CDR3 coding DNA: TGTGCCAGCTCATCCCGACAGGGGAACACCGGGGAGCTGTTTTTT. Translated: CASSSRQGNTGELFF.

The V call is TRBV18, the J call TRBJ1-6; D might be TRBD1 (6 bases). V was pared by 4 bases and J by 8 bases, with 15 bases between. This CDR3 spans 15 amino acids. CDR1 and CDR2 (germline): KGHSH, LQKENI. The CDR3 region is CASSLTGHRDSPLHF. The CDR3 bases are TGTGCCAGCTCACTCACGGGCCACAGGGATTCACCCCTCCACTTT.

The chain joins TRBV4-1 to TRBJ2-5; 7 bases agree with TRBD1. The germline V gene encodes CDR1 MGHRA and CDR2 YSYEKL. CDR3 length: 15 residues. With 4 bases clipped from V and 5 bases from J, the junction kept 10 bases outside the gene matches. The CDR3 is CASSPSPDRVETQYF. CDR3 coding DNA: TGCGCCAGCAGCCCATCTCCTGACAGGGTGGAGACCCAGTACTTC.

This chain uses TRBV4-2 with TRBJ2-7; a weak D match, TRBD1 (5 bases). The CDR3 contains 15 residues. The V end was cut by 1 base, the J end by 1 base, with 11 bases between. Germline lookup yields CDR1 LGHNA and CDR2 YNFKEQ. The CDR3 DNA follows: TGTGCCAGCAGCCAAGTACATCCAGGGTCCTACGAGCAGTACTTC. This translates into CASSQVHPGSYEQYF.

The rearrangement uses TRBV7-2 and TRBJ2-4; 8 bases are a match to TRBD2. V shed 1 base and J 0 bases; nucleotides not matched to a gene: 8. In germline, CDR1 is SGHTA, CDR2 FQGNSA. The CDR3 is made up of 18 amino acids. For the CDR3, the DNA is TGTGCCAGCAGCTTAGAAGTCCTCGGGAGGGTAGCCAAAAACATTCAGTACTTC. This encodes CASSLEVLGRVAKNIQYF.